The entry that follows covers one TCR beta chain sequence. This clone's antigen is unknown. No base quality values were provided; no much bigger clone lies one nucleotide off. The source of the sample is a study of shared clonotypes between healthy human individuals (dated by TCRdb to about 2020). Notes on the research overall: A few men and two women, aged 18 to 49 years, made up the cohort. For each donor, three plates each were used for CD4 naive and CD4 memory, two plates were used for CD8 naive, and one plate was used for CD8 memory. The study deeply sequenced blood TCR repertoires of about five healthy adults to estimate repertoire size and the extent of clonotype sharing between individuals. Different laboratories and diverse techniques were used to prepare libraries and sequence TCR repertoires, to increase sequencing depth and limit assay-specific biases. Each donor's leukapheresis produced roughly between about 0.9 and 9.5 billion PBMCs. What the study reported, not specific to this receptor: Because the study included only a small number of donors, the genetic and exposure-history diversity represented was limited. Naive subsets generally had larger estimated clonotype richness than memory subsets. Sampling was limited to blood, and TCR repertoires in tissue likely differ from TCR repertoires in blood. Around 5% of naive CD4, around 4% of naive CD8, around 2.3% of memory CD4, and more than 0.35% of memory CD8 clonotypes were shared across a few donors. Even with the large sequencing depth, rarefaction of the sorted-subset datasets indicated that sequencing was incomplete. Pairwise subsampling indicated that sequencing depth was expected to affect the degree of clonotype sharing among donors. Compared with non-shared clonotypes, the clonotypes found in all four sorted-subset donors had higher generation probabilities.

TCR CDR3 regions were amplified from genomic DNA by multiplex PCR using the deep immunoSEQ assay. Extracted genomic DNA from each cell subset was spread evenly across all wells of several immunoSEQ 96-well plates, with each plate serving as a replicate. Each replicate PCR for sorted subsets received around 210 ng genomic DNA, equal to about 30,000 T cell genomes. The purified libraries were quantified using a Qubit 3.0 fluorometer, sized with a Bioanalyzer 2100, and then quantified again using the KAPA Library Quantification kit. Every immunoSEQ 96-well plate was sequenced on a dedicated single-read 150-cycle Illumina NextSeq 550 flow cell. In the paper's pipeline: Because the immunoSEQ output held only junctional sequences and lacked quality scores, the filtering could not match the filtering applied to full-length reads. To assign V/J genes and CDR3, sequences were annotated using PyIR, a Python wrapper for IgBLAST v1.9, with IMGT germline references. Any read was removed if the V/J assignment was weak (E-value above 1e-6), the CDR3 was missing, or the read contained stop codons, out-of-frame junctions, or ambiguous translated residues. V3J clonotypes were defined by identical inferred V gene, J gene, and CDR3 amino acid sequence. The percentage overlap between two repertoires was calculated by dividing the number of shared unique clonotypes by the size of the smaller repertoire. Repertoire richness was assessed with RTK rarefaction, the Chao1 estimator, and Recon v2.1 estimates of unobserved clonotypes. For all TCRbeta clonotypes obtained by the gDNA method from a handful of donors, generation probabilities were computed with OLGA. TCRdb mirrors the immuneACCESS table, restricted to in-frame sequences. Some clones are absent from its copies; in checked studies, under half trace to an unresolved V gene, and the reason for the others is unknown. V and J calls and clone size are copied from that table; D and trimming were computed from the DNA. Counted in this sample were over a million clones; roughly 96% of them appeared once. The top ten constitute over 1% of the sample.

The donors were healthy, HIV-negative adults who had no recently reported acute infections or vaccinations. All donors were Caucasian adults living in Nashville, Tennessee, USA. CD4+ T cells were enriched through magnetic negative selection, after which naive cells were positively selected on CD45RA and the remaining negative fraction served as the memory subset. Blood was collected by leukapheresis, and PBMCs were isolated by Ficoll-Histopaque density gradient centrifugation and then cryopreserved in liquid nitrogen vapor phase. Analytical flow cytometry was used to check the purity and quantity of every magnetically sorted T cell population. Each sorted fraction had its genomic DNA isolated and then quantified by UV absorbance on a Nanodrop 2000c. V is shortened by 7 bases, J by 8 bases, and the region joining them spans 18 bases. Sequences GTSNPN (CDR1) and SVGIG (CDR2) are obtained from the germline V gene (reference sequence). Taken from cysteine to phenylalanine, the CDR3 has 13 residues. Left in the record is the CDR3 DNA by itself, 39 bases read in frame from the first base.

The receptor was isolated from a man aged 30 to 39 in good health. In this chain, TRBV30 is recombined with TRBJ2-1; there is no confident call for the D gene. The sequenced material came from naive CD4+ T cells sorted from blood. The cell subset or site label of this sample denotes: CD45RA+ positively selected. The CDR3 in this case is CALGKGPSYEQFF. The DNA reads as follows: TGTGCCTTGGGCAAGGGTCCCAGCTATGAGCAGTTCTTC.